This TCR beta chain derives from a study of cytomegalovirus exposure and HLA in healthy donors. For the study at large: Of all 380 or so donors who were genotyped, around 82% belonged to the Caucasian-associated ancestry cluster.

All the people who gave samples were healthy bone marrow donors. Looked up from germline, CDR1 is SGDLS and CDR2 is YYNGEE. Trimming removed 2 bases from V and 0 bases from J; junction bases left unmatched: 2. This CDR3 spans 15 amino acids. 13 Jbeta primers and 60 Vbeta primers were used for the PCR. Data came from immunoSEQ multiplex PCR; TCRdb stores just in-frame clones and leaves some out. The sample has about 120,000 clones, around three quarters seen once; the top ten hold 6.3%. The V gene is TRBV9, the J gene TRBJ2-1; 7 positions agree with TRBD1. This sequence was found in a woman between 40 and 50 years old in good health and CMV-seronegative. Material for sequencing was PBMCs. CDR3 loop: CASSVGQVSYNEQFF. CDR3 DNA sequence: TGTGCCAGCAGCGTCGGACAGGTCTCCTACAATGAGCAGTTCTTC.